Listed here are 6 T cell receptor beta chains from one sample, sequenced in a study of CD8 T cells in ankylosing spondylitis. One entry per CDR3 protein, called by TCRdb with MiXCR from the 5' RACE reads. Seen here are a few hundred thousand distinct CDR3 sequences, roughly 18% observed once, and the top ten hold around 0.92%. Study results and limitations: Eight or nine highly homologous variants formed a TCR beta motif that appeared characteristic of ankylosing spondylitis blood.

No antigen has been identified for these receptors. Sequenced: blood, either unsorted or a sorted T cell fraction (not recorded which). The receptor source for this set is a male donor with ankylosing spondylitis.

V usage is TRBV6-1 and J usage is TRBJ1-2; D possibly corresponds to TRBD1 (5 bases). The germline CDR1 and CDR2 sequences are MNHNS and SASEGT. Trimming cost V 3 bases and J 10 bases, with 21 bases left between them. The CDR3 spans 15 residues. CDR3 DNA: TGTGCCAGCAGTGACAGGCCGGGGGTCTCTCTTATCTACACCTTC. Translating gives CASSDRPGVSLIYTF.

This clonotype was observed a handful of times. The chain carries TRBV5-1 and TRBJ1-2; 9 bases match TRBD1. The V gene end was trimmed by 3 bases and the J gene end by 2 bases; junction bases not matched to a gene: 2. The germline V gene encodes CDR1 SGHRS and CDR2 YFSETQ. The CDR3 totals 14 residues. DNA of the CDR3: TGCGCCAGCAGCTCCGGGACAGGGAACTATGGCTACACCTTC. Encoded protein: CASSSGTGNYGYTF.

V is TRBV15 and J is TRBJ2-5; 10 positions match TRBD1. Germline V gene data show CDR1 as LNHNV and CDR2 as YYDKDF (reference sequence). This CDR3 has 16 residues. After removal of 1 base from V and 4 bases from J, the junction contained 6 bases not matched to a gene. CDR3 in amino acids: CATSRGDRGSRETQYF. As DNA, the CDR3 is TGTGCCACCAGCAGAGGGGACAGGGGCTCGCGAGAGACCCAGTACTTC.

J is TRBJ2-7 and V is TRBV11-2; TRBD2 matches at 8 bases. The CDR3 length is 16 residues. V gave up 5 bases and J gave up 2 bases; unmatched junction bases: 11. The germline CDR1 and CDR2 sequences are SGHAT and FQNNGV. The DNA for the CDR3 is TGTGCCAGCAGCCAAAGACTAGCGCCTACTGCCTACGAGCAGTACTTC. Translated: CASSQRLAPTAYEQYF. The entire variable domain, with the rest obtained from reference TRBV11-2 and TRBJ2-7, is as follows: EAGVAQSPRYKIIEKRQSVAFWCNPISGHATLYWYQQILGQGPKLLIQFQNNGVVDDSQLPKDRFSAERLKGVDSTLKIQPAKLEDSAVYLCASSQRLAPTAYEQYFGPGTRLTVT.

This clonotype was detected a few times. This sequence joins TRBV6-5 and TRBJ1-2, with a tentative D call TRBD1 (6 bases). Germline loops: CDR1 MNHEY, CDR2 SVGAGI. V lost 1 base to trimming and J lost 5 bases, with 11 bases between them. The CDR3 extends over 14 amino acids. DNA of the CDR3: TGTGCCAGCAGTTACTTGGGAGGGGGGTATGGCTACACCTTC. As protein: CASSYLGGGYGYTF.

This chain links TRBV7-2 with TRBJ2-2, with 8 positions matching TRBD1. This CDR3 contains 15 residues. Per germline, CDR1 SGHTA and CDR2 FQGNSA. V was pared by 5 bases and J by 4 bases, with 6 bases of the junction left unmatched. CDR3 sequence reads: CASSLQGAVTGELFF. The CDR3 DNA sequence: TGTGCCAGCAGCCTTCAGGGGGCAGTCACCGGGGAGCTGTTTTTT.